The 27 T cell receptor beta chains in this list originate from one sample, sequenced in a study of T cell changes during pregnancy in multiple sclerosis. Sequencing was performed with immunoSEQ multiplex PCR; in TCRdb, only in-frame clones are kept and a portion is missing. The sample contains 70,000 to 75,000 clones, 70% to 90% of which appear only once. Specimen: peripheral blood, collected before pregnancy. These receptor sequences come from a female donor with multiple sclerosis, enrolled in a pregnancy study.

This clone was seen ten or more times. The rearrangement uses TRBV19 and TRBJ2-1; TRBD2 agrees at 8 bases. CDR3 length: 15 residues. The germline V gene has CDR1 LNHDA and CDR2 SQIVND (reference sequence). The V segment lost 5 bases and the J segment 4 bases; nucleotides outside the gene matches: 7. The CDR3 DNA sequence: TGTGCCAGTAGTTCAACTAGCGGAGCGTACAATGAGCAGTTCTTC. Its protein is CASSSTSGAYNEQFF.

The CDR3 nucleotides are TGTGCCAGCAATCGGGGTTCACCCCTCCACTTT. Translated, it gives CASNRGSPLHF. This chain links TRBV6-1 with TRBJ1-6; D is unclear. V gave up 7 bases and J gave up 9 bases, with 7 bases separating them. Germline V gene lookup returns CDR1 MNHNS and CDR2 SASEGT. This CDR3 has 11 amino acids.

The chain's CDR3 is CSVERETNEQYF. In DNA form, the CDR3 reads TGCAGCGTTGAGAGGGAAACTAACGAGCAGTACTTC. The V gene is TRBV29-1, the J gene TRBJ2-7; a weak D match, TRBD2 (5 bases). The V gene's germline CDR1 is SQVTM and CDR2 ANQGSEA. V gave up 3 bases and J gave up 5 bases, with 11 bases separating them. The CDR3 contains 12 residues.

This chain connects TRBV27 to TRBJ2-1, with TRBD2 matching 8 bases. Germline V lookup: CDR1 MNHEY, CDR2 SMNVEV (reference sequence). The CDR3 spans 15 residues. The V and J ends lost 8 bases and 3 bases, in that order; junction bases with no gene match: 9. The CDR3 spells CASVSGLAGYNEQFF. CDR3 nucleotide sequence: TGTGCCAGCGTCTCCGGCCTAGCGGGCTACAATGAGCAGTTCTTC.

The chain is built from TRBV7-9 and TRBJ1-2, with a possible D match to TRBD1 (6 bases). The CDR3 sequence is 15 residues long. Germline V gene lookup returns CDR1 SEHNR and CDR2 FQNEAQ (reference sequence). The V end lost 1 base, the J end lost 5 bases, and 14 bases lay between the germline ends. This CDR3 reads CASSLGVAGEYGYTF. In nucleotides, the CDR3 is TGTGCCAGCAGCTTAGGGGTGGCAGGGGAGTATGGCTACACCTTC.

V usage is TRBV6-5 and J usage is TRBJ2-2, with TRBD2 matching over 8 bases. CDR1 and CDR2 (germline): MNHEY, SVGAGI. The V segment lost 8 bases and the J segment 1 base; nucleotides outside the gene matches: 3. CDR3 size: 14 residues. This chain's CDR3 is CASAGGLNTGELFF. The CDR3 DNA reads TGTGCCAGCGCGGGAGGCCTGAACACCGGGGAGCTGTTTTTT.

The rearrangement uses TRBV19 and TRBJ2-2; 8 positions match TRBD2. CDR3 length: 15 residues. J lost 4 bases, V lost 6 bases, and 7 bases had no gene match. Looked up from germline, CDR1 is LNHDA and CDR2 is SQIVND (reference sequence). CDR3 sequence (DNA): TGTGCCAGTAGGAAAGCGGGAGCGGGCACCGGGGAGCTGTTTTTT. This codes for CASRKAGAGTGELFF.

V usage is TRBV19 and J usage is TRBJ2-1; D is undetermined. V shed 5 bases and J shed 8 bases, with 10 bases lying between them. This CDR3 has 12 residues. CDR1 is LNHDA, CDR2 SQIVND, per germline (reference sequence). CDR3 coding DNA: TGTGCCAGTAGTTCCGAGCGCTATGAGCAGTTCTTC. Translated, it gives CASSSERYEQFF.

Only one count was recorded for this clone. V is TRBV19 and J is TRBJ2-2; 9 positions agree with TRBD1. The ends lost 9 bases at V and 7 bases at J; junction bases unmatched: 6. This CDR3 contains 13 residues. Germline V lookup: CDR1 LNHDA, CDR2 SQIVND (reference sequence). The CDR3 loop reads CASRTGAIGELFF. DNA of the CDR3: TGTGCCAGCCGGACAGGGGCTATCGGGGAGCTGTTTTTT. Full variable domain (missing parts from reference TRBV19 and TRBJ2-2): DGGITQSPKYLFRKEGQNVTLSCEQNLNHDAMYWYRQDPGQGLRLIYYSQIVNDFQKGDIAEGYSVSREKKESFPLTVTSAQKNPTAFYLCASRTGAIGELFFGEGSRLTVL.

V usage is TRBV19 and J usage is TRBJ1-1; D remains ambiguous. Germline V lookup: CDR1 LNHDA, CDR2 SQIVND (reference sequence). Between the trimmed V and J ends, which lost 3 bases and 7 bases, there was a span of 9 bases. This CDR3 region has 12 residues. This chain's CDR3 is CASSIAVNEAFF. The CDR3, as DNA: TGTGCCAGTAGTATCGCGGTTAATGAAGCTTTCTTT. The entire variable domain, with the rest obtained from reference TRBV19 and TRBJ1-1, is as follows: DGGITQSPKYLFRKEGQNVTLSCEQNLNHDAMYWYRQDPGQGLRLIYYSQIVNDFQKGDIAEGYSVSREKKESFPLTVTSAQKNPTAFYLCASSIAVNEAFFGQGTRLTVV.

V and J are TRBV5-1 and TRBJ1-1, with unresolved D. The CDR3 contains 13 residues. Germline lookup yields CDR1 SGHRS and CDR2 YFSETQ. V lost 0 bases and J 4 bases, leaving 7 bases between the germline ends. The CDR3 sequence is CASSLGSVTEAFF. The CDR3 DNA follows: TGCGCCAGCAGCTTGGGGTCGGTCACTGAAGCTTTCTTT.

The rearrangement uses TRBV19 and TRBJ1-5; D remains ambiguous. Trimming cost V 1 base and J 7 bases, with 8 bases left between them. This CDR3 spans 13 amino acids. CDR1 LNHDA and CDR2 SQIVND come from the germline V gene (reference sequence). The CDR3 loop is CASSIGVSQPQHF. CDR3 coding DNA: TGTGCCAGTAGTATAGGCGTAAGCCAGCCCCAGCATTTT.

The chain couples TRBV4-3 to TRBJ1-1; the D is unclear. Trimming removed 0 bases from V and 3 bases from J, with 17 bases in between. Germline V gene lookup returns CDR1 LGHNA and CDR2 YSLEER. The CDR3 totals 17 residues. CDR3 loop: CASSQEALATLDTEAFF. CDR3 sequence (DNA): TGCGCCAGCAGCCAAGAAGCGTTAGCGACTTTGGACACTGAAGCTTTCTTT.

The table lists this clone with a few counts. The rearrangement uses TRBV5-1 and TRBJ1-1, with 8 bases aligning to TRBD1. This CDR3 spans 14 amino acids. The junction had 6 bases not matched to a gene; V was cut back by 4 bases and J by 4 bases. Germline-derived CDR1 and CDR2 are SGHRS and YFSETQ. The CDR3 nucleotides are TGCGCCAGCAGCATGGACAGGGTTGGCACTGAAGCTTTCTTT. Encoded protein: CASSMDRVGTEAFF.

For the CDR3, the DNA is TGCAGTGCTAGAGGACAGGGGGAAGCTTTCTTT. Protein sequence: CSARGQGEAFF. This rearrangement joins TRBV20-1 to TRBJ1-1; TRBD1 matches at 8 bases. Germline V gene data show CDR1 as DFQATT and CDR2 as SNEGSKA (reference sequence). V was clipped by 1 base and J by 8 bases; unmatched bases: 0. The CDR3 is made up of 11 amino acids.

The V and J genes are TRBV7-2 and TRBJ1-1; no clear D gene. Germline CDR1 and CDR2: SGHTA and FQGNSA. The CDR3 totals 16 residues. The V gene lost 1 base and the J gene lost 9 bases, with 21 bases spanning the gap. This chain's CDR3 is CASSLGPKSWEYQAFF. The CDR3 DNA follows: TGTGCCAGCAGCTTAGGGCCGAAGAGCTGGGAGTATCAAGCTTTCTTT.

This chain connects TRBV6-1 to TRBJ1-2; D not resolved. Trimming took 7 bases from V and 4 from J, leaving 13 bases between them. Germline CDR1 MNHNS, CDR2 SASEGT. The CDR3 has 13 amino acids. Here the CDR3 reads CASNLQTSYGYTF. CDR3 nucleotide sequence: TGTGCCAGCAACCTACAGACCTCCTATGGCTACACCTTC.

This clone has only one observation. The chain is built from TRBV27 and TRBJ1-5; 9 nucleotides agree with TRBD1. The CDR3 length is 15 residues. The V and J ends lost 4 bases and 2 bases, in that order; junction bases with no gene match: 3. Germline lookup yields CDR1 MNHEY and CDR2 SMNVEV (reference sequence). The CDR3 region has the DNA TGTGCCAGCAGTTCCGACAGGGGGGGCAATCAGCCCCAGCATTTT. Residues: CASSSDRGGNQPQHF.

CDR3 residues: CASSNVRTGETYEQYF. The CDR3 coding sequence is TGTGCCAGCAGCAATGTTCGGACGGGGGAGACCTACGAGCAGTACTTC. This chain links TRBV21-1 with TRBJ2-7; whether TRBD2, the table's D call, matches the DNA was not checked. TRBV21-1 is given as a pseudogene. This CDR3 comprises 16 residues.

This chain connects TRBV25-1 to TRBJ1-6; 9 positions agree with TRBD1. Losses at the gene ends were 8 bases for V and 5 bases for J; bases not matched to a gene: 7. CDR3 length equals 15 residues. The germline gives CDR1 MGHDK, CDR2 SYGVNS. The CDR3 here is CASGDRGFDNSPLHF. CDR3 DNA: TGTGCCAGCGGAGACAGGGGGTTTGATAATTCACCCCTCCACTTT.

The gene calls are TRBV19 and TRBJ2-2; TRBD2 might be the D (7 bases). Trimming took off 3 bases at V and 3 bases at J, with 14 bases between the two ends. CDR1 and CDR2 (germline): LNHDA, SQIVND (reference sequence). The CDR3 has 16 residues. CDR3 in amino acids: CASSILTGRDTGELFF. The CDR3 DNA is TGTGCCAGTAGTATTTTAACAGGGAGGGACACCGGGGAGCTGTTTTTT.

The rearrangement joins TRBV4-2 to TRBJ2-1, with 9 bases identical to TRBD2. CDR1 and CDR2 from the germline V gene are LGHNA and YNFKEQ. The trim removed 1 base at V and 0 bases at J, leaving 4 bases unmatched. The CDR3 contains 17 residues. The CDR3 is CASSQVGGRVSYNEQFF. CDR3 nucleotides: TGTGCCAGCAGCCAAGTTGGCGGGAGGGTCTCCTACAATGAGCAGTTCTTC.

The CDR3 DNA follows: TGTGCCAGCAGTTCCCGGACAGGTCCGCAGACTAATGAAAAACTGTTTTTT. It encodes CASSSRTGPQTNEKLFF. The J gene is TRBJ1-4, the V gene TRBV27; 7 positions match TRBD1. Unmatched junction bases numbered 10, after V lost 4 bases and J lost 2 bases. There are 17 residues in the CDR3. Germline lookup yields CDR1 MNHEY and CDR2 SMNVEV (reference sequence). Full variable domain (missing parts from reference TRBV27 and TRBJ1-4): EAQVTQNPRYLITVTGKKLTVTCSQNMNHEYMSWYRQDPGLGLRQIYYSMNVEVTDKGDVPEGYKVSRKEKRNFPLILESPSPNQTSLYFCASSSRTGPQTNEKLFFGSGTQLSVL.

V is TRBV7-9 and J is TRBJ1-3; TRBD1 might be the D (6 bases). CDR3 length: 15 residues. From germline, CDR1 is SEHNR and CDR2 FQNEAQ (reference sequence). The V end was cut by 5 bases, the J end by 0 bases, with 11 bases between. The CDR3 loop is CASSPRTDSGNTIYF. The CDR3 DNA reads as TGTGCCAGCAGCCCCCGGACAGACTCTGGAAACACCATATATTTT.

The genes are TRBV7-2 and TRBJ1-1, with D perhaps matching TRBD1 (5 bases). The V gene lost 5 bases and the J gene lost 5 bases, with 15 bases spanning the gap. This CDR3 has 14 amino acids. The germline V gene has CDR1 SGHTA and CDR2 FQGNSA. DNA for the CDR3: TGTGCCAGCAGCCAAGGGACGGGGGGGACTGAAGCTTTCTTT. It specifies CASSQGTGGTEAFF.

This chain joins TRBV25-1 and TRBJ2-7, with D possibly matching TRBD2 (5 bases). From germline, CDR1 is MGHDK and CDR2 SYGVNS. The V end lost 1 base, the J end lost 5 bases, and 15 bases lay between the germline ends. The CDR3 spans 15 residues. CDR3 amino acids: CASSELDFGSHEQYF. In DNA form, the CDR3 reads TGTGCCAGCAGTGAATTGGACTTTGGTTCTCACGAGCAGTACTTC.

V is TRBV30 and J is TRBJ1-1; D gene uncertain. CDR1 is GTSNPN, CDR2 SVGIG, per germline (reference sequence). CDR3 length: 12 amino acids. Trimming stripped 3 bases from V and 1 base from J, with 6 bases between. In DNA, the CDR3 is TGTGCCTGGAGCGTCGGGAACACTGAAGCTTTCTTT. The encoded protein is CAWSVGNTEAFF. Combining the CDR3 with reference TRBV30 and TRBJ1-1 gives the whole variable domain SQTIHQWPATLVQPVGSPLSLECTVEGTSNPNLYWYRQAAGRGLQLLFYSVGIGQISSEVPQNLSASRPQDRQFILSSKKLLLSDSGFYLCAWSVGNTEAFFGQGTRLTVV.